Reported below is one T cell receptor beta chain. Its target is not known. This CDR3 is built from 14 residues. The V gene's germline CDR1 is SGHRS and CDR2 YFSETQ. With 1 base removed from V and 2 bases from J, the gap between germline ends came to 7 bases. Clones were read by immunoSEQ multiplex PCR, and TCRdb kept only the in-frame ones, dropping some. This sample has about 22,000 clones, with over 70% found just once. The sample originates from a study of T cells in narcolepsy. Study overall: Patients with NT1 or NT2 and healthy control donors were enrolled. Study-level findings and limits: Blood of same and different patients, but not healthy controls, reportedly held recurring autoreactive clonotypes. Same-patient CSF and blood CD4+ T cell clonotypes included HCRT-specific and TRIB2-specific autoreactive ones.

The source of this sequence is a human donor in good health. The chain combines TRBV5-1 with TRBJ1-5; possibly TRBD1 for D (5 bases). The sample comprised memory (CD45RA-) CD4+ T cells from blood. CDR3 protein: CASSLWGGNQPQHF. The DNA of the CDR3 is TGCGCCAGCAGCTTGTGGGGGGGCAATCAGCCCCAGCATTTT.